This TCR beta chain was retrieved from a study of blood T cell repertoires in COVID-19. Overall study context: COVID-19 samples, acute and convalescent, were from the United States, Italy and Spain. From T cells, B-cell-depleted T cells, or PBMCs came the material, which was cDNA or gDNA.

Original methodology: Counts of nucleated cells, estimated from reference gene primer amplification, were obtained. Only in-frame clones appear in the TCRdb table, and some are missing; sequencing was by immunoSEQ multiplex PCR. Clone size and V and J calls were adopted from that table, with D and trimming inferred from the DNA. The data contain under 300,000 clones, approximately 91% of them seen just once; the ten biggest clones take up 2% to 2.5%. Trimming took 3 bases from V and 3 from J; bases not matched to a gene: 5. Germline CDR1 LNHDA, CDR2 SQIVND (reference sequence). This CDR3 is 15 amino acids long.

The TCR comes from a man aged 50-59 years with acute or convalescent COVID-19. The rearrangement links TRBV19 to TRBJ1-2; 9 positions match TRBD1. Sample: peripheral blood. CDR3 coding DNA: TGTGCCAGTAGTATCCGACAGGGGGACTACTATGGCTACACCTTC. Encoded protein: CASSIRQGDYYGYTF.